These T cell receptor beta chains were read from a single sample in a study of blood T cell repertoires in COVID-19. Libraries were prepared by immunoSEQ multiplex PCR; TCRdb keeps only in-frame clonotypes and omits some of them. The data show 84,000 or so clones, more than 80% seen once. Sequenced sample: peripheral blood. These receptors came from a human donor in a cohort sampled during active COVID-19. The CDR3 runs from the conserved cysteine through the conserved F or W. D genes are given only for firm matches. Expanded clones are given a class, and other clones once, few, many or no size at all.

size	V	D	J	DNA	CDR3
NA	TRBV5-4	NA	TRBJ1-2	TGTGCCAGCAGGCGCGCCGGGACAAACTATGGCTACACCTTC	CASRRAGTNYGYTF
NA	TRBV7-9	TRBD1	TRBJ2-5	TGTGCCAGCAGCCGGACAGGGGGAGAGACCCAGTACTTC	CASSRTGGETQYF
few	TRBV2	NA	TRBJ1-2	TGTGCCGGCCAACAGGCCCTATTTGGCTACACCTTC	CAGQQALFGYTF
few	TRBV4-1	TRBD1	TRBJ1-1	TGCGCCAGCAGCAGAGGACAGGGGACCAAAGGGGAAGCTTTCTTT	CASSRGQGTKGEAFF
NA	TRBV19	TRBD2	TRBJ2-7	TGTGCCAGTAGTATAGATAGGACTAGCGCCAACCGTGAGAACGAGCAGTACTTC	CASSIDRTSANRENEQYF
NA	TRBV9	NA	TRBJ2-5	TGTGCCAGCAGCTTACAGGGGGGGCGAGAGACCCAGTACTTC	CASSLQGGRETQYF
NA	TRBV24-1	TRBD2	TRBJ2-3	TGTGCCACCAGTGACGTCCTAGCGGGGGGGCCTGGTACGCAGTATTTT	CATSDVLAGGPGTQYF
NA	TRBV5-1	NA	TRBJ2-7	TGCGCCAGCAACGAGGGAAGCTCCTACGAGCAGTACTTC	CASNEGSSYEQYF
NA	TRBV5-1	TRBD1	TRBJ1-6	TGCGCCAGCAGCGCAACGGACAGGGAGAATAATTCACCCCTCCACTTT	CASSATDRENNSPLHF
NA	TRBV7-3	TRBD2	TRBJ2-3	TGTGCCAGCAGCTTAGGGACTAGCAGTACCACAGATACGCAGTATTTT	CASSLGTSSTTDTQYF
NA	TRBV7-8	TRBD1	TRBJ2-3	TGTGCCAGCAGCTTAGGTGGGACAGGGCCCAGCACAGATACGCAGTATTTT	CASSLGGTGPSTDTQYF
NA	TRBV10-2	NA	TRBJ2-7	TGCGCCAGCAGTGAGCGCTTCCCTAACTACGAGCAGTACTTC	CASSERFPNYEQYF
few	TRBV7-2	NA	TRBJ1-6	TGTGCCAGCAGCTCGGAGCGGTCCTCCTATAATTCACCCCTCCACTTT	CASSSERSSYNSPLHF
NA	TRBV4-2	TRBD1	TRBJ1-4	TGTGCCAGCAGCCAAGAGAGGGGGCTCAATAATGAAAAACTGTTTTTT	CASSQERGLNNEKLFF
NA	TRBV7-3	TRBD1	TRBJ2-1	TGTGCCAGCAGCTTCGACAGGGGGCCCGGCTACAATGAGCAGTTCTTC	CASSFDRGPGYNEQFF
few	TRBV5-1	NA	TRBJ2-3	TGCGCCAGCAGCTTGATTCCAGGGGGCACAGATACGCAGTATTTT	CASSLIPGGTDTQYF
NA	TRBV6-5	TRBD2	TRBJ2-7	TGTGCCAGTACCACGAATCCGGGGGGTCTTTACGAGCAGTACTTC	CASTTNPGGLYEQYF
NA	TRBV7-9	NA	TRBJ1-2	TGTGCCAGCAGCCCACCGGGACAAGGGGGCTACACCTTC	CASSPPGQGGYTF
NA	TRBV7-7	NA	TRBJ2-2	TGTGCTAGCAGCTTTGCAGGGTCCCCGAACACCGGGGAGCTGTTTTTT	CASSFAGSPNTGELFF
NA	TRBV3-1/TRBV3-2	NA	TRBJ2-3	TGTGCCAGCAGCGCAGGCACAGATACGCAGTATTTT	CASSAGTDTQYF